What follows describes a single T cell receptor (beta chain). This specimen comes from a study of T cell changes during pregnancy in multiple sclerosis. Some clones are missing from TCRdb's copy, which holds only in-frame ones; the method was immunoSEQ multiplex PCR. The table has about 45,000 clones, about 90% seen once. Germline V gives CDR1 SGHRS, CDR2 YFSETQ. The CDR3 is 15 amino acids. Losses at the gene ends were 0 bases for V and 6 bases for J; bases not matched to a gene: 3. The chain links TRBV5-1 to TRBJ2-1; 10 bases are shared with TRBD2. The sample in question was peripheral blood, obtained in the first trimester of pregnancy. The clonotype originates from a female donor with multiple sclerosis, enrolled in a pregnancy study. CDR3 bases: TGCGCCAGCAGCTTGGCACCTAGCGGGGGCAATGAGCAGTTCTTC. Protein: CASSLAPSGGNEQFF.